Presented here are 15 T cell receptor beta chains from one specimen sequenced in a study of CD8 T cells in ankylosing spondylitis. Each CDR3 protein is one row after TCRdb ran MiXCR on the 5' RACE reads. The sample carries approximately 260,000 distinct CDR3 sequences, approximately 9% recorded once. The sample taken for sequencing was blood, either unsorted or a sorted T cell fraction (not recorded which). The receptors come from a male donor with ankylosing spondylitis or in good health (not recorded which).

This clonotype was detected ten times or more. The chain employs TRBV20-1 and TRBJ1-1, with D uncertain. The CDR3 totals 14 residues. Per germline, CDR1 DFQATT and CDR2 SNEGSKA (reference sequence). Trimming pared 3 bases from V and 4 bases from J, leaving 15 bases between. The CDR3 reads CSASGVSGSTEAFF. The CDR3 nucleotides are TGCAGTGCTAGCGGGGTCAGTGGGAGCACTGAAGCTTTCTTT.

The sample holds many counts of this clonotype. V usage is TRBV20-1 and J usage is TRBJ2-3; 8 positions agree with TRBD2. CDR1 is DFQATT and CDR2 is SNEGSKA in the germline V gene (reference sequence). The ends lost 1 base at V and 0 bases at J; junction bases unmatched: 9. The CDR3 covers 17 residues. CDR3 amino acids: CSARANGLAGSTDTQYF. CDR3 in DNA: TGCAGTGCTAGAGCCAATGGCCTAGCGGGCAGCACAGATACGCAGTATTTT.

This clonotype was found many times. The genes are TRBV4-1 and TRBJ1-1; no firm D call. This CDR3 comprises 15 residues. V lost 0 bases and J lost 1, with 9 bases in between. CDR1 and CDR2 (germline): MGHRA, YSYEKL. The CDR3 region has the DNA TGCGCCAGCAGCCAAGATATGGCTGGGAACACTGAAGCTTTCTTT. It is translated as CASSQDMAGNTEAFF.

The sample holds many counts of this clonotype. This chain joins TRBV10-3 and TRBJ2-7; D perhaps matches TRBD2 (7 bases). The CDR3 loop spans 17 amino acids. CDR1 and CDR2 (germline): ENHRY, SYGVKD. The germline V and J ends were trimmed by 3 bases and 6 bases, with 24 bases remaining between them. CDR3 coding DNA: TGTGCCATCAGTGAAGGGGGGGGACTTGCTACACTAGGCGAGCAGTACTTC. Protein product: CAISEGGGLATLGEQYF.

This clonotype has at least ten counts. V and J are TRBV5-1 and TRBJ2-3, with D perhaps given as TRBD1 or TRBD2 (5 bases each). The CDR3 runs to 15 residues. Germline lookup yields CDR1 SGHRS and CDR2 YFSETQ. Trimming took off 4 bases at V and 2 bases at J, with 14 bases between the two ends. The CDR3 sequence: CASSRDAQYTDTQYF. The CDR3 nucleotides read TGCGCCAGCAGCCGGGACGCCCAATACACAGATACGCAGTATTTT.

This clonotype was seen many times. CDR3 DNA: TGCAGTGCGAGGGAGGCGGACACTGAAGCTTTCTTT. It codes for CSAREADTEAFF. J is TRBJ1-1 and V is TRBV20-1; D not resolved. The CDR3 runs 12 residues. Trimming removed 6 bases from V and 3 bases from J, with 11 bases in between. In germline, CDR1 is DFQATT, CDR2 SNEGSKA (reference sequence).

This clonotype has ten or more counts. This chain connects TRBV5-1 to TRBJ2-3, with a possible D match to TRBD1 (5 bases). Trimming removed 6 bases from V and 6 bases from J, with 11 bases in between. Per germline, CDR1 SGHRS and CDR2 YFSETQ. The CDR3 has 12 amino acids. CDR3: CASTSPGDTQYF. CDR3 bases: TGCGCCAGCACCTCACCAGGGGATACGCAGTATTTT.

The table lists this clonotype with many counts. The rearrangement uses TRBV10-3 and TRBJ2-3; the match to TRBD2 covers 8 bases. V was clipped by 4 bases and J by 4 bases; unmatched bases: 7. Germline CDR1 is ENHRY and CDR2 is SYGVKD. The CDR3 loop spans 15 amino acids. CDR3 bases: TGTGCCATCAGTGCAAGCGGGGGTCGGGCAGATACGCAGTATTTT. Translating gives CAISASGGRADTQYF.

This clonotype was observed at least ten times. The V and J genes are TRBV20-1 and TRBJ2-2, with 8 positions matching TRBD1. The CDR3 extends over 15 amino acids. In germline, CDR1 is DFQATT, CDR2 SNEGSKA (reference sequence). V gave up 0 bases and J gave up 4 bases; unmatched junction bases: 4. CDR3 region: CSARDQGQATGELFF. CDR3 bases: TGCAGTGCTAGAGATCAGGGACAGGCCACCGGGGAGCTGTTTTTT.

This clonotype has a handful of counts. This chain joins TRBV10-2 and TRBJ2-5; 10 nucleotides agree with TRBD2. The CDR3 is made up of 15 amino acids. Looked up from germline, CDR1 is WSHSY and CDR2 is SAAADI. Trimming cost V 4 bases and J 5 bases; bases outside gene matches: 7. The CDR3 protein is CASSAGLAARETQYF. The CDR3 nucleotides read TGCGCCAGCAGTGCAGGACTAGCGGCCAGGGAGACCCAGTACTTC.

CDR3 region: CASSLGGLAGGEQYF. Written as DNA, the CDR3 is TGTGCCAGCAGCTTAGGGGGACTAGCGGGTGGGGAGCAGTACTTC. The rearrangement joins TRBV5-4 to TRBJ2-7; 12 positions match TRBD2. From germline, CDR1 is SGHNT and CDR2 YYREEE (reference sequence). The length of the CDR3 is 15 residues. V trimming: 2 bases; J trimming: 7 bases; junction bases outside the gene matches: 7. The full variable domain, in which reference TRBV5-4 and TRBJ2-7 provide the parts outside the CDR3, is ETGVTQSPTHLIKTRGQQVTLRCSSQSGHNTVSWYQQALGQGPQFIFQYYREEENGRGNFPPRFSGLQFPNYSSELNVNALELDDSALYLCASSLGGLAGGEQYFGPGTRLTVT.

At least ten counts were recorded for this clonotype. As DNA, the CDR3 is TGTGCCAGCGGGTCTTATAATTCACCCCTCCACTTT. Encoded protein: CASGSYNSPLHF. The rearrangement links TRBV7-2 to TRBJ1-6; D gene ambiguous. V was pared by 8 bases and J by 4 bases, with 6 bases between. Per the germline V gene, CDR1 is SGHTA and CDR2 is FQGNSA. The length of the CDR3 is 12 residues.

This clonotype has ten or more counts. This sequence joins TRBV4-2 and TRBJ2-5; 16 bases align to TRBD2. This CDR3 contains 18 residues. The J segment lost 5 bases and the V segment lost 0 bases, leaving 6 bases of the junction unmatched. Germline V gene data show CDR1 as LGHNA and CDR2 as YNFKEQ. Here the CDR3 reads CASSQEGTSGGAMETQYF. The CDR3 coding sequence is TGTGCCAGCAGCCAAGAAGGGACTAGCGGGGGGGCCATGGAGACCCAGTACTTC.

The CDR3 region has the DNA TGTGCCAGCAGTTTCGCTAGTGGCGGGGAGCTGTTTTTT. This gives the protein CASSFASGGELFF. The rearrangement links TRBV12-3 or TRBV12-4 to TRBJ2-2; no clear D. This CDR3 has 13 residues. The V and J ends lost 3 bases and 7 bases respectively, with 9 bases between them.

The sample holds many counts of this clonotype. J is TRBJ2-6 and V is TRBV20-1; D remains ambiguous. Germline lookup yields CDR1 DFQATT and CDR2 SNEGSKA (reference sequence). The CDR3 spans 14 residues. Trimming pared 6 bases from V and 0 bases from J, leaving 9 bases between. The DNA of the CDR3 is TGCAGTGCAGAAGAGAGCTCTGGGGCCAACGTCCTGACTTTC. Protein sequence: CSAEESSGANVLTF.